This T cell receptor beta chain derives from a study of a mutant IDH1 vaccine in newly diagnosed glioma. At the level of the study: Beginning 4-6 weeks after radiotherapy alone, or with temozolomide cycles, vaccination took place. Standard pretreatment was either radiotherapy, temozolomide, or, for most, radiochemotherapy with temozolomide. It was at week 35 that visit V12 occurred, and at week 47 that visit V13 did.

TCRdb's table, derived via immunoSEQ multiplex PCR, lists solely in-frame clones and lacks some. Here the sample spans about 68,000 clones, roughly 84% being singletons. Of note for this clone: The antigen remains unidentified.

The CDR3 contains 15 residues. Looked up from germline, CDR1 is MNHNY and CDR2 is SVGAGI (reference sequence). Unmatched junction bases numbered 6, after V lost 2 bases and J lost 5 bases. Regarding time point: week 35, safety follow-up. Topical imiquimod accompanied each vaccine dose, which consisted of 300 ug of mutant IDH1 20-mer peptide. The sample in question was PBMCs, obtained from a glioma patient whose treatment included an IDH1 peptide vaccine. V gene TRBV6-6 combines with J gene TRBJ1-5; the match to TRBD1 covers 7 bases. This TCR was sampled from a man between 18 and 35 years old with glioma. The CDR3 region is CASSYGVRGYQPQHF. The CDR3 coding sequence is TGTGCCAGCAGTTACGGGGTCAGGGGGTATCAGCCCCAGCATTTT.